Following are 31 T cell receptor beta chains from one sample sequenced in a study of T-cell reconstitution after alpha-beta-depleted transplantation in children. Molecular barcoding with unique molecular identifiers was used for the TCRbeta library. TCRdb redid the calling of the PCR reads with MiXCR, one entry per CDR3 protein. Of 200,000 to 300,000 distinct CDR3 sequences listed, under 30% are singletons. The sample in question was PBMCs, mostly from graft donor cells, obtained 360 days after TCRalphabeta/CD19-depleted stem cell transplant. These receptors came from a female patient between 2 and 15 years old who had a stem cell transplant for congenital amegakaryocytic thrombocytopenia, so the T cells may come from the graft donor.

This clonotype appeared many times. The chain combines TRBV29-1 with TRBJ2-7, with D perhaps matching TRBD2 (5 bases). V lost 3 bases to trimming and J lost 1 base, with 10 bases between them. The germline CDR1 and CDR2 sequences are SQVTM and ANQGSEA. CDR3 length: 13 amino acids. As DNA, the CDR3 is TGCAGCGTTGATCGTGAGGGTTCCTACGAGCAGTACTTC. It yields the protein CSVDREGSYEQYF.

The V and J genes are TRBV3-1 and TRBJ1-1; TRBD1 is a possible D gene (5 bases). This CDR3 contains 15 residues. Deletions cut 0 bases from V and 11 bases from J, with 19 bases between. Per the germline V gene, CDR1 is LGHDT and CDR2 is YNNKEL (reference sequence). The CDR3 DNA reads as TGTGCCAGCAGCCAAGATCTGCGAGGGGAAGGCGGGGCTTTCTTT. Translated: CASSQDLRGEGGAFF.

This clonotype was counted only a few times. V gene TRBV4-1 combines with J gene TRBJ1-1; 7 positions agree with TRBD1. The V gene end was trimmed by 6 bases and the J gene end by 4 bases; junction bases not matched to a gene: 8. CDR3 length: 14 amino acids. Germline assignment: CDR1 MGHRA and CDR2 YSYEKL. The CDR3 loop is CASSVGQERTEAFF. In DNA form, the CDR3 reads TGCGCCAGCAGTGTCGGACAGGAGCGCACTGAAGCTTTCTTT.

This clonotype was detected a few times. The chain has TRBV5-1 and TRBJ2-5; D is possibly TRBD2 (6 bases). From germline, CDR1 is SGHRS and CDR2 YFSETQ. The CDR3 totals 14 residues. The V end lost 2 bases, the J end lost 5 bases, and 13 bases lay between the germline ends. The DNA for the CDR3 is TGCGCCAGCAGCTTTAGGAGGGCGGAGGAGACCCAGTACTTC. Its translation is CASSFRRAEETQYF.

The V and J genes are TRBV19 and TRBJ1-5, with D maybe TRBD1 (6 bases). The CDR3 is 17 amino acids. V lost 7 bases to trimming and J lost 3 bases, with 22 bases between them. The germline V gene encodes CDR1 LNHDA and CDR2 SQIVND (reference sequence). The CDR3 region has the DNA TGTGCCAGTAAGCTAGGTCTCGGACAGACAATCAATCAGCCCCAGCATTTT. It translates to CASKLGLGQTINQPQHF. The full variable domain, its missing parts supplied by reference TRBV19 and TRBJ1-5, is DGGITQSPKYLFRKEGQNVTLSCEQNLNHDAMYWYRQDPGQGLRLIYYSQIVNDFQKGDIAEGYSVSREKKESFPLTVTSAQKNPTAFYLCASKLGLGQTINQPQHFGDGTRLSIL.

This clonotype came up a few times. The J gene is TRBJ1-2, the V gene TRBV6-1; TRBD1 matches 8 bases. V gave up 3 bases and J gave up 1 base; unmatched junction bases: 4. Germline lookup yields CDR1 MNHNS and CDR2 SASEGT. The CDR3 loop spans 15 amino acids. CDR3 DNA: TGTGCCAGCAGTGACAGGGGGCGAAATAACTATGGCTACACCTTC. It encodes CASSDRGRNNYGYTF.

The V gene is TRBV6-6, the J gene TRBJ2-7, with TRBD1 matching over 8 bases. The CDR3 spans 13 residues. Germline values: CDR1 MNHNY, CDR2 SVGAGI (reference sequence). V shed 5 bases and J 6 bases; nucleotides not matched to a gene: 6. CDR3 amino acids: CASSRDRGGEQYF. The CDR3 region has the DNA TGTGCCAGCAGTCGCGACAGGGGTGGCGAGCAGTACTTC.

V gene TRBV12-3 or TRBV12-4 combines with J gene TRBJ2-3; D is uncertain. The length of the CDR3 is 15 residues. V lost 1 base and J lost 1, with 9 bases in between. The CDR3 bases are TGTGCCAGCAGTTTAGGACTCGATCGCACAGATACGCAGTATTTT. This translates into CASSLGLDRTDTQYF.

This chain links TRBV4-3 with TRBJ2-1, with TRBD1 identical over 9 bases. J was trimmed by 6 bases and V by 4 bases; bases with no gene match: 10. The CDR3 has 16 residues. Germline V CDR1 and CDR2: LGHNA, YSLEER. CDR3 coding DNA: TGCGCCAGCAGCCGAATACCGGGACAGGGCTCCAATGAGCAGTTCTTC. It yields the protein CASSRIPGQGSNEQFF.

This sequence joins TRBV28 and TRBJ2-7, with 8 bases identical to TRBD1. Germline V lookup: CDR1 MDHEN, CDR2 SYDVKM. The CDR3 is 14 residues long. J was trimmed by 2 bases and V by 4 bases; bases with no gene match: 4. CDR3 DNA sequence: TGTGCCAGCAGTTCCACAGGGGGGACCTACGAGCAGTACTTC. Translation: CASSSTGGTYEQYF.

This clonotype was seen ten or more times. The CDR3 DNA reads TGTGCCAGCAGTTTGGACAGAACCGGGGAGCTGTTTTTT. Translation gives CASSLDRTGELFF. This chain joins TRBV7-6 and TRBJ2-2; D is possibly TRBD1 (6 bases). This CDR3 is built from 13 residues. The germline gives CDR1 SGHVS, CDR2 FNYEAQ. Trimming took 6 bases from V and 5 from J, leaving 10 bases between them.

The sample holds one count of this clonotype. Lacking the conserved final phenylalanine or tryptophan, this CDR3 likely reflects a read error. This chain connects TRBV20-1 to TRBJ2-7, with D possibly matching TRBD1 (6 bases). CDR3 length equals 14 residues. Deletions cut 5 bases from V and 0 bases from J, with 14 bases between. CDR1 and CDR2 (germline): DFQATT, SNEGSKA (reference sequence). CDR3 loop: CSAFSRDNSYEQYL. In nucleotides, the CDR3 is TGCAGTGCTTTCAGCCGGGACAACTCCTACGAGCAGTACCTC.

The CDR3 DNA reads as TGTGCCAGCAGTTTTAGGCGCGAAGCTTTCTTT. Its translation is CASSFRREAFF. The chain couples TRBV12-3 or TRBV12-4 to TRBJ1-1; D not certain. The CDR3 has 11 amino acids. V lost 3 bases and J lost 8, with 7 bases in between.

The rearrangement joins TRBV28 to TRBJ2-2; D might be TRBD1 or TRBD2, each matching 5 bases. Trimming shortened V by 1 base and J by 4 bases, and 10 bases separated the two germline ends. CDR1 and CDR2 (germline): MDHEN, SYDVKM. The CDR3 loop spans 15 amino acids. The CDR3 is CASSLSGGSTGELFF. The CDR3 coding sequence is TGTGCCAGCAGTTTATCTGGGGGAAGCACCGGGGAGCTGTTTTTT.

CDR3 nucleotide sequence: TGTGCCAGCAGCTGGGTCTATGGCTACACCTTC. It is translated as CASSWVYGYTF. This rearrangement joins TRBV7-9 to TRBJ1-2, with D unclear. CDR3 length: 11 residues. V lost 4 bases to trimming and J lost 4 bases, with 4 bases between them. Germline CDR1 is SEHNR and CDR2 is FQNEAQ (reference sequence).

This clonotype was observed many times. The genes are TRBV5-1 and TRBJ2-1; TRBD2 matches at 7 bases. Germline V gene lookup returns CDR1 SGHRS and CDR2 YFSETQ. Trimming at V came to 0 bases and at J to 3 bases, leaving 6 bases not matched to a gene. The CDR3 consists of 16 residues. CDR3 sequence (DNA): TGCGCCAGCAGCTTGGTCCCTAGCGGAGACTACAATGAGCAGTTCTTC. Its protein product is CASSLVPSGDYNEQFF.

This chain uses TRBV5-4 with TRBJ1-4; no clear D. CDR1 SGHNT and CDR2 YYREEE come from the germline V gene (reference sequence). Trimming stripped 7 bases from V and 0 bases from J, with 10 bases between. This CDR3 is 14 amino acids long. DNA for the CDR3: TGTGCCAGCGGTCAGGATGCAACTAATGAAAAACTGTTTTTT. It specifies CASGQDATNEKLFF.

The V and J genes are TRBV20-1 and TRBJ2-7; 11 bases map to TRBD2. The V and J ends lost 4 bases and 6 bases, in that order; junction bases with no gene match: 11. The CDR3 spans 15 residues. CDR1 is DFQATT, CDR2 SNEGSKA, per germline (reference sequence). As DNA, the CDR3 is TGCAGTGCTAAGACTAGCGGGGCAGGGTGGGCCGAGCAGTACTTC. It codes for CSAKTSGAGWAEQYF.

V gene TRBV6-2 or TRBV6-3 combines with J gene TRBJ1-1, with D possibly matching TRBD1 (6 bases). The CDR3 contains 14 residues. Trimming left V 4 bases short and J 4 bases short, with 13 bases between. Germline values: CDR1 MNHEY, CDR2 SVGEGT. In DNA form, the CDR3 reads TGTGCCAGCAGTTCTTTCTCCAGGGGCACTGAAGCTTTCTTT. Protein: CASSSFSRGTEAFF.

This clonotype was found many times. The chain links TRBV7-6 to TRBJ2-5; 13 bases line up with TRBD2. The CDR3 totals 15 residues. Looked up from germline, CDR1 is SGHVS and CDR2 is FNYEAQ. The V and J ends lost 5 bases and 2 bases, in that order; junction bases with no gene match: 2. The DNA of the CDR3 is TGTGCCAGCAGCCCACTAGCGGGAGGGCAAGAGACCCAGTACTTC. Translated: CASSPLAGGQETQYF.

This clonotype was counted between two and nine times. The chain combines TRBV12-3 or TRBV12-4 with TRBJ2-1; 8 bases fit TRBD1. The V and J ends lost 6 bases and 4 bases, in that order; junction bases with no gene match: 2. The CDR3 contains 13 residues. CDR3 coding DNA: TGTGCCAGCAGCTGGGACAGGTACAATGAGCAGTTCTTC. Amino acids: CASSWDRYNEQFF.

The gene calls are TRBV29-1 and TRBJ2-7; the D is unclear. Trimming stripped 0 bases from V and 1 base from J, with 7 bases between. CDR1 is SQVTM and CDR2 is ANQGSEA in the germline V gene. CDR3 length: 13 residues. CDR3 nucleotide sequence: TGCAGCGTTGAAGAGCGGAATTCCTACGAGCAGTACTTC. It translates to CSVEERNSYEQYF.

This clonotype was seen a few times. The gene calls are TRBV9 and TRBJ1-4; D is perhaps TRBD1 (5 bases). Trimming removed 3 bases from V and 0 bases from J, with 12 bases in between. This CDR3 region has 16 residues. From germline, CDR1 is SGDLS and CDR2 YYNGEE. The CDR3 DNA is TGTGCCAGCAGCGCAGGGACCCAATCAACTAATGAAAAACTGTTTTTT. As protein: CASSAGTQSTNEKLFF.

There are a few counts of this clonotype. Here the CDR3 DNA reads TGTGCCAGCAGCTTGGAGGGACAAACCACAGATACGCAGTATTTT. Its translation is CASSLEGQTTDTQYF. The chain joins TRBV7-9 to TRBJ2-3; D possibly matches TRBD1 or TRBD2 (6 bases each). Germline CDR1 and CDR2: SEHNR and FQNEAQ (reference sequence). V was trimmed by 3 bases and J by 2 bases, leaving 12 bases between them. The length of the CDR3 is 15 residues.

The rearrangement joins TRBV9 to TRBJ2-2; 8 nucleotides match TRBD2. V was clipped by 1 base and J by 4 bases; unmatched bases: 6. The germline CDR1 and CDR2 sequences are SGDLS and YYNGEE. The CDR3 consists of 16 residues. The CDR3 here is CASSVKSGRPTGELFF. In DNA form, the CDR3 reads TGTGCCAGCAGCGTAAAGAGCGGGAGACCCACCGGGGAGCTGTTTTTT.

A few counts support this clonotype. The V and J genes are TRBV10-3 and TRBJ2-3, with a weak D call TRBD2 (5 bases). Germline V gene lookup returns CDR1 ENHRY and CDR2 SYGVKD. The V end was cut by 4 bases, the J end by 5 bases, with 10 bases between. This CDR3 region has 13 residues. In nucleotides, the CDR3 is TGTGCCATCAGTGGCGGGCCGAGAGATACGCAGTATTTT. This translates into CAISGGPRDTQYF.

This clonotype was observed a few times. The chain has TRBV7-2 and TRBJ1-1; 8 bases are shared with TRBD1. The CDR3 extends over 14 amino acids. The germline gives CDR1 SGHTA, CDR2 FQGNSA. V gave up 8 bases and J gave up 1 base; unmatched junction bases: 6. The CDR3 nucleotides are TGTGCCAGCTATCAAGACAGGGGGAACACTGAAGCTTTCTTT. Amino acid sequence: CASYQDRGNTEAFF.

The V gene is TRBV10-3, the J gene TRBJ2-1; the D gene is possibly TRBD1 (6 bases). Germline CDR1 reads ENHRY; CDR2 reads SYGVKD. Trimming took 5 bases from V and 7 from J, leaving 12 bases between them. The CDR3 spans 13 residues. Written as DNA, the CDR3 is TGTGCCATCAGTTGGAGCCAGGGGAATGAGCAGTTCTTC. It codes for CAISWSQGNEQFF.

The chain carries TRBV24-1 and TRBJ1-2; TRBD1 is a possible D gene (5 bases). The CDR3 spans 13 residues. Germline-derived CDR1 and CDR2 are KGHDR and SFDVKD. Trimming removed 8 bases from V and 2 bases from J, with 11 bases in between. DNA for the CDR3: TGTGCCACCAATCAGCAGGGCAACTATGGCTACACCTTC. It codes for CATNQQGNYGYTF.

This CDR3 reads CASGQLPLGNSPLHF. The CDR3 DNA reads TGTGCCAGCGGGCAACTCCCGTTGGGGAATTCACCCCTCCACTTT. This chain uses TRBV28 with TRBJ1-6; no clear D gene. Per germline, CDR1 MDHEN and CDR2 SYDVKM. Trimming took 8 bases from V and 7 from J, leaving 18 bases between them. The length of the CDR3 is 15 residues.

V gene TRBV9 combines with J gene TRBJ1-6, with 8 bases fitting TRBD1. CDR3 length equals 14 residues. Trimming cost V 4 bases and J 7 bases; bases outside gene matches: 4. The germline CDR1 and CDR2 sequences are SGDLS and YYNGEE. CDR3 nucleotide sequence: TGTGCCAGCAGCCCCGGGACAGGCAATTCACCCCTCCACTTT. It encodes CASSPGTGNSPLHF.